The clone carrying this T cell receptor beta chain has only a few counts. Its antigen is as yet unknown. This specimen comes from a study of cytomegalovirus exposure and HLA in healthy donors. Study in general: Unique TCRs from HLA-typed donors, 80 million to 100 million of them, were held in an early data release.

V was trimmed by 1 base and J by 0 bases, leaving 7 bases between them. Germline CDR1 reads PRHDT; CDR2 reads FYEKMQ (reference sequence). This CDR3 comprises 16 residues. Study observations and caveats: Later on, an analysis tied under 20,000 TCR beta sequences to HLA alleles at 0.05 false discovery rate. Later work showed greater clonal expansion in HLA-associated TCR beta chains than in equally common others. TCR beta V segments were, for the most part, productive about 87% or about 30% of the time in an earlier analysis.

The PCR used 60 Vbeta and 13 Jbeta primers. TCRdb keeps only in-frame clones here, not all; method: immunoSEQ multiplex PCR. The sample contains 140,000 to 150,000 clones, approximately 78% of which appear only once. The sequenced material came from PBMCs. V is TRBV13 and J is TRBJ1-6; D uncertain. This clonotype was obtained from a woman aged 18 to 35 in good health and CMV-seropositive. CDR3 bases: TGTGCCAGCAGCTTAGCAGCTAGCTCCTATAATTCACCCCTCCACTTT. It translates to CASSLAASSYNSPLHF. The variable domain in full, completed from reference TRBV13 and TRBJ1-6, reads AAGVIQSPRHLIKEKRETATLKCYPIPRHDTVYWYQQGPGQDPQFLISFYEKMQSDKGSIPDRFSAQQFSDYHSELNMSSLELGDSALYFCASSLAASSYNSPLHFGNGTRLTVT.